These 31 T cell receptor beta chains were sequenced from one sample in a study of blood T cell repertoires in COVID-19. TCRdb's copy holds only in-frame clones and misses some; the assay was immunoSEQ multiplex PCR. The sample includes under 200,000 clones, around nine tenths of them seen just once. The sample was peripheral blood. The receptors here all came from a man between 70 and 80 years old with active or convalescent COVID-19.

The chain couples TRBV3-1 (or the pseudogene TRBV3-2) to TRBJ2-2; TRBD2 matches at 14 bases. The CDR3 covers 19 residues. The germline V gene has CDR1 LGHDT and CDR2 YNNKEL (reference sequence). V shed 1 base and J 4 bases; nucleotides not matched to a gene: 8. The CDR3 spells CASSQGSGLAGGRTGELFF. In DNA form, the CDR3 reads TGTGCCAGCAGCCAAGGCTCCGGACTAGCGGGAGGTCGCACCGGGGAGCTGTTTTTT.

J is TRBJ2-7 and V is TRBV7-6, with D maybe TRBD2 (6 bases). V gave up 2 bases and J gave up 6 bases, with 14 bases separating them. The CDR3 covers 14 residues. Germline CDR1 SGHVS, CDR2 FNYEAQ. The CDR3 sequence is CASSLSPVGGEQYF. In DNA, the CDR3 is TGTGCCAGCAGCTTATCCCCCGTCGGGGGCGAGCAGTACTTC.

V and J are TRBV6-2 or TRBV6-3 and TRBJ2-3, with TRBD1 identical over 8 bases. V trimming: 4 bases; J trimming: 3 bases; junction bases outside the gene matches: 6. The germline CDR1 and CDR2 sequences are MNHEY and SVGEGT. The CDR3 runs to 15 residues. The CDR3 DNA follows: TGTGCCAGCAGTTTCAACAGGGGGAGGACAGATACGCAGTATTTT. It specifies CASSFNRGRTDTQYF.

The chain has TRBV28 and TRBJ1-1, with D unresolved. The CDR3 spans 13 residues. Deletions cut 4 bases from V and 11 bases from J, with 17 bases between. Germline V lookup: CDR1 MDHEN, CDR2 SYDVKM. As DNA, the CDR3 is TGTGCCAGCAGTTACCCCCAGTCCCGGGAGGCTTTCTTT. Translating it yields CASSYPQSREAFF.

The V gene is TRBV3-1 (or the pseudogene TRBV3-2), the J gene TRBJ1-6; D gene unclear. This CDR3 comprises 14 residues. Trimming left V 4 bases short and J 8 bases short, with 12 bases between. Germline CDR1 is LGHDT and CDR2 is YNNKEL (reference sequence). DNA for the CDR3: TGTGCCAGCAGCCGCCTGGCCGGGGATTCACCCCTCCACTTT. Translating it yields CASSRLAGDSPLHF.

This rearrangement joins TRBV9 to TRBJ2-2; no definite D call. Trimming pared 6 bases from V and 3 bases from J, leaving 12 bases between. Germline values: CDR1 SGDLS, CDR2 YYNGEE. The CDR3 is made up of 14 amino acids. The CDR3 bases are TGTGCCAGCACCGTCCGGGTAGACACCGGGGAGCTGTTTTTT. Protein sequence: CASTVRVDTGELFF.

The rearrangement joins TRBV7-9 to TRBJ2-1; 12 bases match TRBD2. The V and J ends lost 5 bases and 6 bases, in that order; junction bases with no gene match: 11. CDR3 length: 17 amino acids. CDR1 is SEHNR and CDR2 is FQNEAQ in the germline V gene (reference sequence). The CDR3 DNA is TGTGCCAGCAGCCGCAGGTCCGGACTAGCGGGAACCAATGAGCAGTTCTTC. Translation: CASSRRSGLAGTNEQFF.

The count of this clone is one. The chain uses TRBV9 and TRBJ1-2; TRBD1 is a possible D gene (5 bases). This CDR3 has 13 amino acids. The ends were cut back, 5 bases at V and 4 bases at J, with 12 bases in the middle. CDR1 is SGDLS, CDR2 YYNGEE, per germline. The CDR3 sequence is CASSTLRGYGYTF. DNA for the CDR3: TGTGCCAGCAGTACTCTAAGGGGCTATGGCTACACCTTC.

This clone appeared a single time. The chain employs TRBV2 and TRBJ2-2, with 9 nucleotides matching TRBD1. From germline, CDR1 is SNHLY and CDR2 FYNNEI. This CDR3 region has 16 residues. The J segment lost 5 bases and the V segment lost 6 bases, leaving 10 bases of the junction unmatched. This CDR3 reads CASSAPGTGLTGELFF. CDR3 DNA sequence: TGTGCCAGCAGCGCACCCGGGACAGGGTTGACCGGGGAGCTGTTTTTT.

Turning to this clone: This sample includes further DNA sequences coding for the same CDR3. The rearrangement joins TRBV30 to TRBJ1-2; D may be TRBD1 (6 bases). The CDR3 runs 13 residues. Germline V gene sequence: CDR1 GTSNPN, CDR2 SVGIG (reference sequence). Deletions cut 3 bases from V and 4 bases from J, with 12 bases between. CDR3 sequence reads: CAWSVQGAYGYTF. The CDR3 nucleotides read TGTGCCTGGAGCGTACAGGGAGCCTATGGCTACACCTTC.

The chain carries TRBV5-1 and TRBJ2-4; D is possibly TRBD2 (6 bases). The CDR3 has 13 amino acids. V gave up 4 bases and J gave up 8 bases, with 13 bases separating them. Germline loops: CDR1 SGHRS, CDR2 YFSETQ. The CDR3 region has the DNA TGCGCCAGCAGCCCCGGGGTAGCGGACATTCAGTACTTC. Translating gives CASSPGVADIQYF. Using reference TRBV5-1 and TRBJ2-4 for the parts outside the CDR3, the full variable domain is KAGVTQTPRYLIKTRGQQVTLSCSPISGHRSVSWYQQTPGQGLQFLFEYFSETQRNKGNFPGRFSGRQFSNSRSEMNVSTLELGDSALYLCASSPGVADIQYFGAGTRLSVL.

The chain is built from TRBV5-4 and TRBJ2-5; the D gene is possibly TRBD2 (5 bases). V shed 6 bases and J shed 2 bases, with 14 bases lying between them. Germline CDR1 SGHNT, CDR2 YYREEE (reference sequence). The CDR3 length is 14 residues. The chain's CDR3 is CASTNLAVQETQYF. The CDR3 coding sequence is TGTGCCAGCACAAACCTAGCAGTGCAAGAGACCCAGTACTTC.

CDR3 amino acids: CASITRGLAATSGANVLTF. DNA of the CDR3: TGTGCCAGCATCACCCGCGGACTAGCGGCTACCTCTGGGGCCAACGTCCTGACTTTC. The V and J genes are TRBV2 and TRBJ2-6, with 10 bases matching TRBD2. This CDR3 contains 19 residues. CDR1 is SNHLY, CDR2 FYNNEI, per germline. V gave up 7 bases and J gave up 0 bases; unmatched junction bases: 12.

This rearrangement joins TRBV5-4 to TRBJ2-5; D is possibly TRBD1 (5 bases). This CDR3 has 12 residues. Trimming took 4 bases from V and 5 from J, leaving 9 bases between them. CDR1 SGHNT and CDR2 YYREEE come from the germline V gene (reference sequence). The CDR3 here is CASSRQGETQYF. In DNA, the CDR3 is TGTGCCAGCAGCAGGCAGGGCGAGACCCAGTACTTC.

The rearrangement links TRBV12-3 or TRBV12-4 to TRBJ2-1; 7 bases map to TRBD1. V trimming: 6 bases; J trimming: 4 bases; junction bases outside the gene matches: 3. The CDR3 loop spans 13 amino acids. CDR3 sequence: CASRLDRYNEQFF. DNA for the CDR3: TGTGCCAGCAGATTGGACAGGTACAATGAGCAGTTCTTC.

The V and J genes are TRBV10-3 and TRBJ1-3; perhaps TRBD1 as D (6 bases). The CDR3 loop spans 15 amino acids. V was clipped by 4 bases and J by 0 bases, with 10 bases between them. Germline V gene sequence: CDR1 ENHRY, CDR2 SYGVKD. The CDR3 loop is CAISGGGNSGNTIYF. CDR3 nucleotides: TGTGCCATCAGTGGGGGGGGCAACTCTGGAAACACCATATATTTT.

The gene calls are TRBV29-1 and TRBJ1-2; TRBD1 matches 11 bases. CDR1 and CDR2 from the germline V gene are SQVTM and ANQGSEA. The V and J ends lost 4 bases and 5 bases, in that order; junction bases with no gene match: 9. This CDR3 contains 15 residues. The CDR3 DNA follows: TGCAGCGTTGCCGTTGGGGACAGGGGGTCTTATGGCTACACCTTC. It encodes CSVAVGDRGSYGYTF. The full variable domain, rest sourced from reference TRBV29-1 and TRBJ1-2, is SAVISQKPSRDICQRGTSLTIQCQVDSQVTMMFWYRQQPGQSLTLIATANQGSEATYESGFVIDKFPISRPNLTFSTLTVSNMSPEDSSIYLCSVAVGDRGSYGYTFGSGTRLTVV.

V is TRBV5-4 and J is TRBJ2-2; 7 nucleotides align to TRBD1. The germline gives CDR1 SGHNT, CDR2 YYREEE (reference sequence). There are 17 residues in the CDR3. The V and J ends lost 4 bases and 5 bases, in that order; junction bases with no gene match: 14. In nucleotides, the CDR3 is TGTGCCAGCAGCCCGCGGAGACAGGGTTCAGCAACCGGGGAGCTGTTTTTT. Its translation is CASSPRRQGSATGELFF.

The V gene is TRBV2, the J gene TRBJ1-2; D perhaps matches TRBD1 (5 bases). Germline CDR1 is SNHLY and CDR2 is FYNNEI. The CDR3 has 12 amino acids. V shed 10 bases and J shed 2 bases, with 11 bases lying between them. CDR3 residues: CAITRQNYGYTF. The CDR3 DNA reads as TGTGCCATCACGCGACAGAACTATGGCTACACCTTC.

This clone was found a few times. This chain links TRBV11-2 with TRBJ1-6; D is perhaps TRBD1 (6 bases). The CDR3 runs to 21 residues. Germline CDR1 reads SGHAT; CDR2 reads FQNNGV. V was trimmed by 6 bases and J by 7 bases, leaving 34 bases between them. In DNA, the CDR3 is TGTGCCAGCAGTTCATTTCCCCTAAGGGGACACTCTCCTCAGGGGAATTCACCCCTCCACTTT. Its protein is CASSSFPLRGHSPQGNSPLHF.

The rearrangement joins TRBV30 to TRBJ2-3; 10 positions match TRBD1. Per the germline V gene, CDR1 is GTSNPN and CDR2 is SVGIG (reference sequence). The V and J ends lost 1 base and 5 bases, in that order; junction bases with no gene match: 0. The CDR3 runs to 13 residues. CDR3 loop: CAWSGTGGDTQYF. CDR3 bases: TGTGCCTGGAGTGGGACAGGGGGAGATACGCAGTATTTT. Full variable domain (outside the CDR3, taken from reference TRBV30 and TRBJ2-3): SQTIHQWPATLVQPVGSPLSLECTVEGTSNPNLYWYRQAAGRGLQLLFYSVGIGQISSEVPQNLSASRPQDRQFILSSKKLLLSDSGFYLCAWSGTGGDTQYFGPGTRLTVL.

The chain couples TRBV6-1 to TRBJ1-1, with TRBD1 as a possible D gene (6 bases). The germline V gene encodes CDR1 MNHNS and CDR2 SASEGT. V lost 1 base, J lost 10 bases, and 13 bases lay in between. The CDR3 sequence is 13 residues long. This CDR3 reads CASSEGGGRGAFF. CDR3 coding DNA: TGTGCCAGCAGTGAAGGGGGTGGCAGGGGAGCTTTCTTT.

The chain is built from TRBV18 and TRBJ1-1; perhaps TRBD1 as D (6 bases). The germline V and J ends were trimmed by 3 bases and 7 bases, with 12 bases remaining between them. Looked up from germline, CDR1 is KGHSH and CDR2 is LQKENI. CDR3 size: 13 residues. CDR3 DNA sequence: TGTGCCAGCTCACCCCTGACAGGCCTTGAAGCTTTCTTT. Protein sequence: CASSPLTGLEAFF.

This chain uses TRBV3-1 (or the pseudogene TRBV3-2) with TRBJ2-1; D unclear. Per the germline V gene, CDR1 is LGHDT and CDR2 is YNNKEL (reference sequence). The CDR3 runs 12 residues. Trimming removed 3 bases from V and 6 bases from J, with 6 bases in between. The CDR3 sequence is CASSHTGNEQFF. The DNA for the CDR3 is TGTGCCAGCAGCCATACCGGCAATGAGCAGTTCTTC.

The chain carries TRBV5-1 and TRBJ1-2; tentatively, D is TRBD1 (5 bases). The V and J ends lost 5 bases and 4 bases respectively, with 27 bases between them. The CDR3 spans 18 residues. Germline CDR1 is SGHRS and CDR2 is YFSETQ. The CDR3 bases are TGCGCCAGCAGGGACGTTCCAGGGCAGGCACAAGGGGCCTATGGCTACACCTTC. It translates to CASRDVPGQAQGAYGYTF.

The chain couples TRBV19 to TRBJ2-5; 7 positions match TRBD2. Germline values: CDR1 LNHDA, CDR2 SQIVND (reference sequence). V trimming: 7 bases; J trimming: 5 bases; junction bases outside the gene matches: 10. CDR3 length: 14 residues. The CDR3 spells CASNLRYGGETQYF. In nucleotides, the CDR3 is TGTGCCAGTAATCTCCGGTACGGGGGGGAGACCCAGTACTTC.

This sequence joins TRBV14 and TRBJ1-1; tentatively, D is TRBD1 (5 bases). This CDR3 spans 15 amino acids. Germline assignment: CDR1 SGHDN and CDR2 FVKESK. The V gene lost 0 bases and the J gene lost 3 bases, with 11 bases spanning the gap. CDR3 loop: CASSQDTGGDTEAFF. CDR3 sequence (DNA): TGTGCCAGCAGCCAAGATACGGGAGGGGACACTGAAGCTTTCTTT.

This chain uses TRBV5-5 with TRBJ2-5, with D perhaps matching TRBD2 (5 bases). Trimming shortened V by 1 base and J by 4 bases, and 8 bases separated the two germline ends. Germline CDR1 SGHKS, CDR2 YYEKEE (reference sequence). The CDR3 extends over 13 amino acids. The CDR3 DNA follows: TGTGCCAGCAGCTTGATGGGGAGAGAGACCCAGTACTTC. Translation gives CASSLMGRETQYF.

The CDR3 region has the DNA TGTGCCAGCAGCTTAGTGGGCACGGGAGGATTCGGGGAGCTGTTTTTT. Its translation: CASSLVGTGGFGELFF. The chain is built from TRBV7-6 and TRBJ2-2, with 7 bases lining up with TRBD2. The CDR3 totals 16 residues. V lost 1 base to trimming and J lost 7 bases; unmatched junction nucleotides: 9. In germline, CDR1 is SGHVS, CDR2 FNYEAQ. The full variable domain, its missing parts supplied by reference TRBV7-6 and TRBJ2-2, is GAGVSQSPRYKVTKRGQDVALRCDPISGHVSLYWYRQALGQGPEFLTYFNYEAQQDKSGLPNDRFSAERPEGSISTLTIQRTEQRDSAMYRCASSLVGTGGFGELFFGEGSRLTVL.

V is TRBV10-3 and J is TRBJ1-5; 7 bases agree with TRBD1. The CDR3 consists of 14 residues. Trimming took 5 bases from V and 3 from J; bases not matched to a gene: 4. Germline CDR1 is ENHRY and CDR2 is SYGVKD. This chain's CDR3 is CAISSGTVNQPQHF. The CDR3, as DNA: TGTGCCATCAGTTCCGGGACAGTCAATCAGCCCCAGCATTTT.

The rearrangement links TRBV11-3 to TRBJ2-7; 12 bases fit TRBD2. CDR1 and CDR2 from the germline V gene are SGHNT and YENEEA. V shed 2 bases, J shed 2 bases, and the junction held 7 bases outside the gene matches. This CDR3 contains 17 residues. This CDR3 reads CASSLPNRTSGTYEQYF. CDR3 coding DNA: TGTGCCAGCAGCTTACCCAATAGGACTAGCGGGACCTACGAGCAGTACTTC.